The rows below give T cell receptor beta chains drawn from one sample of a study of T cell responses to AZD1222 COVID-19 vaccine. Only in-frame clones appear in the TCRdb table, and some are missing; sequencing was by immunoSEQ multiplex PCR. The repertoire includes 120,000 or so clones, roughly 84% of them detected once, and around a quarter sits in the top ten. The sample consisted of peripheral blood, taken 28 days after the second AZD1222 dose. Source of these receptors: an adult who received the AZD1222 COVID-19 vaccine. CDR3s include the opening cysteine and the closing phenylalanine or tryptophan. D genes are given only for firm matches. Not every row has a clone size; where given, it reads once, few, many or a size class.

size	J	V	D	CDR3	DNA
once	TRBJ1-2	TRBV5-1	NA	CASSPLTGTDGYTF	TGCGCCAGCAGCCCTTTAACAGGGACGGATGGCTACACCTTC
once	TRBJ2-1	TRBV19	TRBD2	CASSISSGGANEQFF	TGTGCCAGTAGTATAAGTAGCGGGGGGGCCAATGAGCAGTTCTTC
NA	TRBJ2-2	TRBV14	NA	CASSPFLSGVGGELFF	TGTGCCAGCAGCCCATTTCTCAGCGGCGTAGGTGGGGAGCTGTTTTTT
NA	TRBJ1-6	TRBV4-1	NA	CASSQRHSPLHF	TGCGCCAGCAGCCAGAGGCATTCACCCCTCCACTTT
NA	TRBJ2-1	TRBV7-8	NA	CASSLADFGGQNNEQFF	TGTGCCAGCAGCTTAGCGGATTTCGGGGGGCAAAACAATGAGCAGTTCTTC
NA	TRBJ2-7	TRBV7-2	NA	CASSWGRTSYEQYF	TGTGCCAGCAGCTGGGGCAGGACCTCCTACGAGCAGTACTTC
NA	TRBJ1-6	TRBV19	TRBD1	CASSIRGRESPLHF	TGTGCCAGTAGTATCAGGGGGCGTGAATCACCCCTCCACTTT
NA	TRBJ2-7	TRBV5-1	TRBD1	CASSLATGFYEQYF	TGCGCCAGCAGCTTGGCGACAGGGTTCTACGAGCAGTACTTC
NA	TRBJ1-2	TRBV21-1	NA	CASSGPGQRFYGYTF	TGTGCCAGCAGCGGACCGGGACAGAGATTTTATGGCTACACCTTC
NA	TRBJ2-7	TRBV15	NA	CATSRSTTGTFEQYF	TGTGCCACCAGCAGATCTACCACAGGGACGTTTGAGCAGTACTTC
NA	TRBJ1-5	TRBV7-6	NA	CASSLADGGNQPQHF	TGTGCCAGCAGCTTAGCGGACGGAGGCAATCAGCCCCAGCATTTT
few	TRBJ1-1	TRBV12-3/TRBV12-4	NA	CASSWGGGTEAFF	TGTGCCAGCAGTTGGGGGGGCGGCACTGAAGCTTTCTTT
once	TRBJ1-2	TRBV3-1/TRBV3-2	NA	CASAQGSGYTF	TGTGCCAGCGCTCAGGGTTCAGGCTACACCTTC
few	TRBJ2-7	TRBV9	TRBD1	CASSVGQGNYEQYF	TGTGCCAGCAGCGTGGGACAGGGAAACTACGAGCAGTACTTC
NA	TRBJ1-1	TRBV5-1	TRBD1	CASSDGQGATEAFF	TGCGCCAGCAGCGACGGACAGGGGGCAACTGAAGCTTTCTTT
NA	TRBJ1-5	TRBV19	TRBD1	CASTTGGGGSNQPQHF	TGTGCCAGTACTACAGGGGGGGGCGGTAGCAATCAGCCCCAGCATTTT
NA	TRBJ2-4	TRBV28	NA	CASSPGVRGKYF	TGTGCCAGCAGTCCCGGGGTGCGGGGAAAGTACTTC
NA	TRBJ1-2	TRBV2	TRBD1	CASCRNRGQENGYTF	TGTGCCAGTTGCAGAAATCGGGGACAGGAAAATGGCTACACCTTC
NA	TRBJ2-5	TRBV11-2	NA	CASSLGGVLETQYF	TGTGCCAGCAGCTTAGGGGGGGTCTTAGAGACCCAGTACTTC
NA	TRBJ2-1	TRBV28	NA	CASSTARAGGDIYNEQFF	TGTGCCAGCAGCACAGCCCGAGCAGGGGGGGACATCTACAATGAGCAGTTCTTC
NA	TRBJ1-5	TRBV6-5	NA	CASSPIGAPQHF	TGTGCCAGCAGTCCTATAGGAGCGCCCCAGCATTTT
NA	TRBJ2-3	TRBV14	NA	CASSQVSKAQGDTQYF	TGTGCCAGCAGCCAAGTTAGTAAGGCCCAGGGGGATACGCAGTATTTT
NA	TRBJ1-1	TRBV12-3/TRBV12-4	NA	CASSYRDSAFF	TGTGCCAGCAGTTACAGGGATTCGGCTTTCTTT
NA	TRBJ2-3	TRBV7-2	TRBD2	CASSPSKRGGADTQYF	TGTGCCAGCAGCCCCTCGAAGCGGGGGGGGGCAGATACGCAGTATTTT
few	TRBJ1-2	TRBV7-9	NA	CASSFTGLDGYTF	TGTGCCAGCAGCTTTACGGGGTTGGATGGCTACACCTTC
few	TRBJ2-1	TRBV18	TRBD1	CASSRSLGQIDEQFF	TGTGCCAGCTCCCGCAGCTTGGGACAGATTGATGAGCAGTTCTTC
NA	TRBJ1-6	TRBV20-1	NA	CSARVGSPLHF	TGCAGTGCTAGAGTCGGTTCACCCCTCCACTTT
once	TRBJ2-3	TRBV27	NA	CASRMGRRLGFVTDTQYF	TGTGCCAGCAGGATGGGCCGTAGACTAGGTTTCGTCACAGATACGCAGTATTTT
NA	TRBJ2-7	TRBV28	NA	CASSPYYEQYF	TGTGCCAGCAGTCCGTACTACGAGCAGTACTTC
NA	TRBJ2-3	TRBV4-1	TRBD2	CASSQTQRGGLDTQYF	TGCGCCAGCAGCCAAACACAGCGGGGGGGCTTAGATACGCAGTATTTT
NA	TRBJ1-2	TRBV5-1	TRBD1	CASSLLPGQGSYTF	TGCGCCAGCAGCTTGTTACCGGGACAGGGTAGCTACACCTTC
NA	TRBJ2-5	TRBV7-8	NA	CASSLASQGTQYF	TGTGCCAGCAGCTTGGCCTCACAGGGGACCCAGTACTTC
NA	TRBJ1-2	TRBV7-2	NA	CASSLEGSARYGYTF	TGTGCCAGCAGCTTAGAGGGCAGCGCTCGGTATGGCTACACCTTC
NA	TRBJ1-5	TRBV7-8	NA	CASSLAGAASNQPQHF	TGTGCCAGCAGCTTGGCGGGGGCAGCTAGCAATCAGCCCCAGCATTTT
NA	TRBJ2-3	TRBV3-1/TRBV3-2	TRBD2	CASSQRTSGVTDTQYF	TGTGCCAGCAGCCAGAGGACTAGCGGGGTCACAGATACGCAGTATTTT
NA	TRBJ2-7	TRBV7-9	TRBD1	CASSLGDRITTYEQYF	TGTGCCAGCAGCTTAGGGGACAGGATTACTACCTACGAGCAGTACTTC
NA	TRBJ2-7	TRBV2	TRBD1	CASRTQGSSYEQYF	TGTGCCAGCAGGACACAGGGGAGCTCCTACGAGCAGTACTTC
NA	TRBJ1-2	TRBV19	NA	CASSIGVGDFGYTF	TGTGCCAGTAGTATCGGGGTTGGGGACTTTGGCTACACCTTC
once	TRBJ1-2	TRBV4-2	NA	CASSQNDGQAGYTF	TGTGCCAGCAGCCAAAACGATGGGCAGGCGGGCTACACCTTC
once	TRBJ1-6	TRBV28	NA	CASRGGGVSSPLHF	TGTGCCAGTCGGGGTGGGGGAGTGAGTTCACCCCTCCACTTT
NA	TRBJ1-1	TRBV5-1	TRBD1	CASSFQTGMNTEAFF	TGCGCCAGCAGCTTCCAGACAGGGATGAACACTGAAGCTTTCTTT
NA	TRBJ2-1	TRBV9	TRBD1	CASSVGETGDYNEQFF	TGTGCCAGCAGCGTAGGTGAGACAGGGGACTACAATGAGCAGTTCTTC
NA	TRBJ1-5	TRBV7-2	NA	CASSLGGEGNQPQHF	TGTGCCAGCAGCTTAGGAGGGGAGGGCAATCAGCCCCAGCATTTT
few	TRBJ2-7	TRBV7-8	TRBD2	CASSSEAGAYEQYF	TGTGCCAGCAGCTCCGAGGCGGGGGCCTACGAGCAGTACTTC
NA	TRBJ2-6	TRBV7-9	NA	CASSYLATVRPSGANVLTF	TGTGCCAGCAGCTACCTTGCGACAGTCCGCCCCTCTGGGGCCAACGTCCTGACTTTC
NA	TRBJ1-4	TRBV7-9	NA	CASSLYGGATNEKLFF	TGTGCCAGCAGCTTATACGGAGGGGCAACTAATGAAAAACTGTTTTTT
few	TRBJ2-2	TRBV11-3	TRBD2	CASSRGGTNTGELFF	TGTGCCAGCAGCCGGGGGGGGACGAACACCGGGGAGCTGTTTTTT
NA	TRBJ1-6	TRBV7-2	TRBD1	CASSHGQGKNNSPLHF	TGTGCCAGCAGCCATGGACAGGGGAAAAATAATTCACCCCTCCACTTT
NA	TRBJ1-6	TRBV27	TRBD1	CASSLDRGYSPLHF	TGTGCCAGCAGTTTAGACAGGGGATATTCACCCCTCCACTTT
NA	TRBJ2-1	TRBV19	NA	CASSNGVYNEQFF	TGTGCCAGTAGTAACGGGGTCTACAATGAGCAGTTCTTC
once	TRBJ2-2	TRBV4-3	NA	CASSQDLRATGELFF	TGCGCCAGCAGCCAAGACCTCAGGGCCACCGGGGAGCTGTTTTTT
NA	TRBJ1-5	TRBV2	NA	CASTWGRDNQPQHF	TGTGCCAGCACCTGGGGTAGGGATAATCAGCCCCAGCATTTT
NA	TRBJ1-2	TRBV7-9	NA	CASSLVDRRANYGYTF	TGTGCCAGCAGCTTAGTTGACAGGCGTGCGAACTATGGCTACACCTTC
NA	TRBJ2-7	TRBV10-3	NA	CAISDGRYEGF	TGTGCCATCAGTGACGGCAGGTATGAGGGCTTC